This paragraph covers one T cell receptor (beta chain) sequence. Its antigen is currently not known. No much larger clonotype is one base removed from it; base qualities were not supplied. Libraries were prepared through the immunoSEQ multiplex PCR assay. Not all clones reach the TCRdb copy of this immuneACCESS table, which keeps in-frame sequences only. Checked studies attribute under half of the gap to unresolved V genes and leave the rest unexplained. This sample holds about 60,000 clones; approximately 88% were observed only once. The ten biggest clones cover approximately 15% of the sample. These data originate in a study of PD-1 blockade in mismatch repair-deficient tumors (dated by TCRdb to the late 2010s). A note on the overall study: Between September 2013 and 2016, the trial enrolled roughly 86 consecutive patients with approximately 12 types of mismatch repair-deficient cancer, all of whom had received prior treatment and were progressing. Tumor-associated T cell clones in the peripheral blood of patients responding to PD-1 blockade were tracked using deep sequencing of TCR CDR3 regions. Here is what the overall study found, with its caveats: Tumor-resident clones, often undetectable in blood before treatment, expanded rapidly after pembrolizumab and then contracted, generally before radiologic responses.

For every enrolled patient, mismatch repair deficiency was confirmed by either polymerase chain reaction or immunohistochemistry. TCR sequencing was performed for a few patients who responded to pembrolizumab therapy. The phase II trial prospectively evaluated PD-1 blockade with pembrolizumab in advanced mismatch repair-deficient cancers, independent of tissue of origin. Peripheral blood T cell samples were collected serially, before PD-1 blockade began and at several time points afterward. Blood sampling times were expressed in weeks after the first pembrolizumab dose. The CDR3 runs 13 amino acids, cysteine and phenylalanine included. Here the CDR3 DNA is all that survives: 39 bases in frame from base 1. CDR1 MDHEN and CDR2 SYDVKM were looked up in the germline V gene. The V and J ends are trimmed by 6 bases and 1 base, leaving 9 bases between them.

The receptor's source is an adult with mismatch repair-deficient cancer. Recombination connected TRBV28 to TRBJ2-5, with no D gene named confidently. Sequences were derived from peripheral blood, sampled 52 weeks after starting pembrolizumab. The CDR3 loop reads CASSPVVQETQYF. In nucleotide form, the sequence is TGTGCCAGCAGCCCCGTAGTCCAAGAGACCCAGTACTTC.